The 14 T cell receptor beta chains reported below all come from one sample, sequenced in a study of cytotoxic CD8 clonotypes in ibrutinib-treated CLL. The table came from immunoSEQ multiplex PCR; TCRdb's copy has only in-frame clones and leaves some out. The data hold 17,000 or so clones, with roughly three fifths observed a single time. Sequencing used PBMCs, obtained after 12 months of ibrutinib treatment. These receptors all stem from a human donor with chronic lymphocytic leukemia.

The CDR3: CASRKRGTGDEKLFF. CDR3 DNA: TGTGCCAGCAGGAAACGGGGGACAGGGGATGAAAAACTGTTTTTT. This chain uses TRBV2 with TRBJ1-4; 10 bases map to TRBD1. Per the germline V gene, CDR1 is SNHLY and CDR2 is FYNNEI. V dropped 6 bases and J dropped 6; count of bases not matched to a gene: 7. CDR3 length: 15 residues.

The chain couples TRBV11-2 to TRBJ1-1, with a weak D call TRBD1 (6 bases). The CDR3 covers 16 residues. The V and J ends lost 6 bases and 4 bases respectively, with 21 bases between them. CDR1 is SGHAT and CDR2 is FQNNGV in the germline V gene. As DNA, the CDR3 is TGTGCCAGCAGATCTTGGTCGGGGGGCTGGAGCACTGAAGCTTTCTTT. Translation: CASRSWSGGWSTEAFF.

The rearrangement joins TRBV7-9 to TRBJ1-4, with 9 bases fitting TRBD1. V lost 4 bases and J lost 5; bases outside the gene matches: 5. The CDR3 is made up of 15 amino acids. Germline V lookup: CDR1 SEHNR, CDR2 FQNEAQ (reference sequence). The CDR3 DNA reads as TGTGCCAGCAGCTCCTCCGGGACAGGGAATGAAAAACTGTTTTTT. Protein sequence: CASSSSGTGNEKLFF.

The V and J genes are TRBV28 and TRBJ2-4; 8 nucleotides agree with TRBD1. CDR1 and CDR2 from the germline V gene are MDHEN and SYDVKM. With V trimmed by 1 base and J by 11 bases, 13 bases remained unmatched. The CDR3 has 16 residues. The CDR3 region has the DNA TGTGCCAGCAGTTTATCCGGACAGGGTACCGGCGGGGTTCAGTACTTC. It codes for CASSLSGQGTGGVQYF.

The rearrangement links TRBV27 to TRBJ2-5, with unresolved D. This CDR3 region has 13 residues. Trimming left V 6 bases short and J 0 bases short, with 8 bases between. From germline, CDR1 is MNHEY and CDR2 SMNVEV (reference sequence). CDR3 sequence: CASSLKYQETQYF. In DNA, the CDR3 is TGTGCCAGCAGCCTAAAGTACCAAGAGACCCAGTACTTC.

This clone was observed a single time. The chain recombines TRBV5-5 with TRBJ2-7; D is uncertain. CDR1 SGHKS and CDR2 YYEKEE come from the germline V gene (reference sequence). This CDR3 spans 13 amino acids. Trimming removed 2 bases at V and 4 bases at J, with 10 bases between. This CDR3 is CASSLDVEYEQYF. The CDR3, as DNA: TGTGCCAGCAGCTTAGACGTGGAATACGAGCAGTACTTC.

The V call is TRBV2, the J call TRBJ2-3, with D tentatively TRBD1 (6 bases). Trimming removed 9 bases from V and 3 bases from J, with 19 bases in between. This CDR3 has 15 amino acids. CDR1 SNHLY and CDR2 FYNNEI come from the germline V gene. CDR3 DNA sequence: TGTGCCAGTGGAGAGGCTACCAGGGGAACAGATACGCAGTATTTT. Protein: CASGEATRGTDTQYF.

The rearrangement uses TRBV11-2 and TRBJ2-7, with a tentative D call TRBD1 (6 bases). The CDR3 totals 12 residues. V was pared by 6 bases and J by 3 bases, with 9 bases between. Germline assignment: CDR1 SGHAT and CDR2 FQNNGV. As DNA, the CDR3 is TGTGCCAGCAGTGCACAGGGCTACGAGCAGTACTTC. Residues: CASSAQGYEQYF.

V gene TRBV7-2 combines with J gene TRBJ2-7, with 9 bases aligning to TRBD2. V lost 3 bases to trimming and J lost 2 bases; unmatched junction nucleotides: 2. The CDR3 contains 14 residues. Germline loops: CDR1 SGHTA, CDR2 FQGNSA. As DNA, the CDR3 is TGTGCCAGCAGCTTTAGCGGGAGCGCCTACGAGCAGTACTTC. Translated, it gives CASSFSGSAYEQYF.

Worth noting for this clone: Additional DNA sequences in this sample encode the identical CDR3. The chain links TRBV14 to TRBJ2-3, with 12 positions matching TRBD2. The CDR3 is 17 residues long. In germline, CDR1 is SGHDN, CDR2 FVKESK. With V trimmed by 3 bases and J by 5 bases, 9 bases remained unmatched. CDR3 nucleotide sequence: TGTGCCAGCAGCCACCGGCTAGCGGGAGGGCCGGGAGATACGCAGTATTTT. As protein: CASSHRLAGGPGDTQYF. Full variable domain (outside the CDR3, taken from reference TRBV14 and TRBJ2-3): EAGVTQFPSHSVIEKGQTVTLRCDPISGHDNLYWYRRVMGKEIKFLLHFVKESKQDESGMPNNRFLAERTGGTYSTLKVQPAELEDSGVYFCASSHRLAGGPGDTQYFGPGTRLTVL.

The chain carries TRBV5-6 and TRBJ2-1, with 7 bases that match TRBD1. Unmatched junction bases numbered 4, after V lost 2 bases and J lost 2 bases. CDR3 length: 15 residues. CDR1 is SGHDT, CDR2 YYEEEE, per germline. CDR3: CASSFRDRPYNEQFF. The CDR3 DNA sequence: TGTGCCAGCAGCTTCCGGGACAGACCCTACAATGAGCAGTTCTTC.

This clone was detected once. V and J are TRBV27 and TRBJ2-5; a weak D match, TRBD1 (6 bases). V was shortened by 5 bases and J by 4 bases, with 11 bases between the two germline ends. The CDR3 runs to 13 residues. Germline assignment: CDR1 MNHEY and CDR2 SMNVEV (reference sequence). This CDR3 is CASSTTGLETQYF. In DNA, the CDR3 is TGTGCCAGCAGTACAACAGGGCTAGAGACCCAGTACTTC.

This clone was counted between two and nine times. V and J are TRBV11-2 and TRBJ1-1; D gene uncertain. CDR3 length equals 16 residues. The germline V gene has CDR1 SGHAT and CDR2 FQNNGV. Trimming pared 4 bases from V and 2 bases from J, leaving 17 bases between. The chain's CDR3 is CASSSRIDPINTEAFF. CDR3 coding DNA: TGTGCCAGCAGCTCCCGAATCGATCCCATAAACACTGAAGCTTTCTTT. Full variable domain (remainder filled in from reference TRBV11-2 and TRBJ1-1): EAGVAQSPRYKIIEKRQSVAFWCNPISGHATLYWYQQILGQGPKLLIQFQNNGVVDDSQLPKDRFSAERLKGVDSTLKIQPAKLEDSAVYLCASSSRIDPINTEAFFGQGTRLTVV.

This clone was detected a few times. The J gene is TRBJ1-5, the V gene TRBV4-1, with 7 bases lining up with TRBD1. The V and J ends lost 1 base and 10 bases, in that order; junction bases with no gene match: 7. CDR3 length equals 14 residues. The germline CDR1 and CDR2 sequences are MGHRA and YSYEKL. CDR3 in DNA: TGCGCCAGCAGCCAAGGACAGGGACTACCCCCCCAGCATTTT. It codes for CASSQGQGLPPQHF.